The count of the clone carrying this T cell receptor beta chain is one. The sample belongs to a study of blood T cell repertoires in COVID-19. CDR3 length equals 15 residues. The V gene lost 2 bases and the J gene lost 7 bases, with 14 bases spanning the gap. Germline assignment: CDR1 KGHDR and CDR2 SFDVKD. Sequencing used immunoSEQ multiplex PCR; TCRdb keeps in-frame clones, though not all of them. The sample gives about 300,000 clones, approximately 90% of which show up once; 3.5% to 5% is in the top ten. Clinical history reported by participants formed the basis on which cohorts were assigned. This clonotype originated in a young man who had recovered from COVID-19. The chain combines TRBV24-1 with TRBJ2-1, with a tentative D call TRBD2 (6 bases). The material sequenced was PBMCs or T cells enriched from blood (not recorded which). CDR3 protein: CATSDSTPTSNEQFF. As DNA, the CDR3 is TGTGCCACCAGTGATTCGACACCGACTAGTAATGAGCAGTTCTTC.